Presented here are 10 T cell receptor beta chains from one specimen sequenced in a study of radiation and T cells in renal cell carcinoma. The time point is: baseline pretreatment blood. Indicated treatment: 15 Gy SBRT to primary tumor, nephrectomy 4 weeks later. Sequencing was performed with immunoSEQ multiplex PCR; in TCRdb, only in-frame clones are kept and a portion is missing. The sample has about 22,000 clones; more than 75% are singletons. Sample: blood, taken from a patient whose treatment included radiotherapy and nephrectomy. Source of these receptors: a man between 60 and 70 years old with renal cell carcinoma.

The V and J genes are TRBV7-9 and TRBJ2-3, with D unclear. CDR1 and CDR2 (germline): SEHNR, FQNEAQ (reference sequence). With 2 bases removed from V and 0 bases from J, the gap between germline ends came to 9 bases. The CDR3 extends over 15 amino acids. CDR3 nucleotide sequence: TGTGCCAGCAGCTTAATGCAGCTTAGCACAGATACGCAGTATTTT. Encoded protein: CASSLMQLSTDTQYF.

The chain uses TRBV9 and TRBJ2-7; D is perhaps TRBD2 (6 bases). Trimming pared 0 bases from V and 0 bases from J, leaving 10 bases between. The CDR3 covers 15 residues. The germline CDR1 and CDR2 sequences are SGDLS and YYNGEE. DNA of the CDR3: TGTGCCAGCAGCGTAGGGGCTAGCGTCTCCTACGAGCAGTACTTC. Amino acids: CASSVGASVSYEQYF.

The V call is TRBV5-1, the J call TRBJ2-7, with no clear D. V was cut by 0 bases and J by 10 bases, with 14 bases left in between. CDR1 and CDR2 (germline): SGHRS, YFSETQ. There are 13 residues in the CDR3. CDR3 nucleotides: TGCGCCAGCAGCTTGGCCGTTGGAGCGAGCCAGTACTTC. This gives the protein CASSLAVGASQYF.

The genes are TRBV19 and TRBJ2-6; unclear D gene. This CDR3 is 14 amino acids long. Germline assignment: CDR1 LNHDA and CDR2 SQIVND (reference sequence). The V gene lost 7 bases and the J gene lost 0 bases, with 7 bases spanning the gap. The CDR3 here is CASNELSGANVLTF. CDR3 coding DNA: TGTGCCAGTAATGAGCTCTCTGGGGCCAACGTCCTGACTTTC.

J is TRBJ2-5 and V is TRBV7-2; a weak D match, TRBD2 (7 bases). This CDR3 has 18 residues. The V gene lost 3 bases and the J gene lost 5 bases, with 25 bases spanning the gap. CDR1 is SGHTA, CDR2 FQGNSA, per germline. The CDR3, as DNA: TGTGCCAGCAGCTTTCCTCAAGGCGGCGGGGGCGTTGTGGAGACCCAGTACTTC. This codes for CASSFPQGGGGVVETQYF. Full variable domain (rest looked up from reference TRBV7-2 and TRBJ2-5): GAGVSQSPSNKVTEKGKDVELRCDPISGHTALYWYRQSLGQGLEFLIYFQGNSAPDKSGLPSDRFSAERTGGSVSTLTIQRTQQEDSAVYLCASSFPQGGGGVVETQYFGPGTRLLVL.

CDR3 nucleotides: TGTGCCAGCAGCAGCCGACTAGCCGAGTCCTACGAGCAGTACTTC. Residues: CASSSRLAESYEQYF. The V gene is TRBV21-1, the J gene TRBJ2-7; TRBD2 is the table's D call, not checked against the DNA. TRBV21-1 is a pseudogene. The CDR3 consists of 15 residues.

This CDR3 is CASSPKASVPTGELFF. The CDR3 region has the DNA TGTGCCAGCAGTCCAAAGGCTAGCGTCCCCACCGGGGAGCTGTTTTTT. This chain joins TRBV27 and TRBJ2-2, with a weak D call TRBD2 (6 bases). CDR1 MNHEY and CDR2 SMNVEV come from the germline V gene (reference sequence). Trimming took 5 bases from V and 4 from J, leaving 17 bases between them. This CDR3 comprises 16 residues.

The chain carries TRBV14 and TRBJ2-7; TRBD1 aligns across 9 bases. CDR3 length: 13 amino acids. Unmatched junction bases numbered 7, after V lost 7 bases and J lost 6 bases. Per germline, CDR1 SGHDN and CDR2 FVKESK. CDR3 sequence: CASNRQGVGEQYF. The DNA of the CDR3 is TGTGCCAGCAATCGACAGGGGGTGGGCGAGCAGTACTTC.

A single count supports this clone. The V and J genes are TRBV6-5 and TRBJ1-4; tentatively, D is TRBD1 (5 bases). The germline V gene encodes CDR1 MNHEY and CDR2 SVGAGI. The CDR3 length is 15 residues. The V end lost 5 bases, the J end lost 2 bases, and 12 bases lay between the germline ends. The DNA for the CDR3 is TGTGCCAGCAGTACTATCGGGGGGACTAATGAAAAACTGTTTTTT. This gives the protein CASSTIGGTNEKLFF.

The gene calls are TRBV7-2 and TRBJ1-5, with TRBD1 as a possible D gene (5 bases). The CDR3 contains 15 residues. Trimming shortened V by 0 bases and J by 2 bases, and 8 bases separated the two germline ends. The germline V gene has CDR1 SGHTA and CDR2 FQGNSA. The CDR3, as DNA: TGTGCCAGCAGCTTAGCATGGGGGGGCAATCAGCCCCAGCATTTT. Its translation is CASSLAWGGNQPQHF.